This TCR beta chain was profiled in a study of shared clonotypes between healthy human individuals. For the study at large: Each donor's CD8 memory used one plate, CD8 naive two, each CD4 subset three. Study-level findings and limits: Naive subsets generally exceeded memory subsets in estimated richness.

V gave up 8 bases and J gave up 9 bases, with 16 bases separating them. Germline V gene data show CDR1 as SEHNR and CDR2 as FQNEAQ (reference sequence). The CDR3 spans 13 residues. This clone occurred a few times. Its antigen is not known. The method was immunoSEQ multiplex PCR; TCRdb's version includes in-frame clones alone and lacks a portion of them. The sample has about 770,000 clones, 72% seen once. The rearrangement joins TRBV7-9 to TRBJ2-2; TRBD2 might be the D (6 bases). The receptor was isolated from a woman aged 30 to 39 in good health. The source material was memory CD4+ T cells sorted from blood. Subset in this sample: CD45RA-negative fraction. The CDR3 loop reads CASGRDAVWELFF. CDR3 bases: TGTGCCAGCGGGCGGGACGCCGTGTGGGAGCTGTTTTTT.